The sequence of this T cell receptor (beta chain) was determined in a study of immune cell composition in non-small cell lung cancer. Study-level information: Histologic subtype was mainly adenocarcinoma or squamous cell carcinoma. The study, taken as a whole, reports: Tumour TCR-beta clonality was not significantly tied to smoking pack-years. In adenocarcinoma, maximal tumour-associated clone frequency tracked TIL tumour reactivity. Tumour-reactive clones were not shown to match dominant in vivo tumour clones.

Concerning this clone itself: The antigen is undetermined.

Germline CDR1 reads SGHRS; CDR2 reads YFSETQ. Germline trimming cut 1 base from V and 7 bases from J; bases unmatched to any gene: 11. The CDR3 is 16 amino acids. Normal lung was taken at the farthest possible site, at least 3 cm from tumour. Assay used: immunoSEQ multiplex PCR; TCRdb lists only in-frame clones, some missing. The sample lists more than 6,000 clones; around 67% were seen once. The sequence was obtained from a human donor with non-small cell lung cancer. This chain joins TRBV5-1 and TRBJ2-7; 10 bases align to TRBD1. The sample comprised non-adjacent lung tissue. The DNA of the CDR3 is TGCGCCAGCAGCTTGATGGGGACAGGGGCGATGGGGGAGCAGTACTTC. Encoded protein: CASSLMGTGAMGEQYF.